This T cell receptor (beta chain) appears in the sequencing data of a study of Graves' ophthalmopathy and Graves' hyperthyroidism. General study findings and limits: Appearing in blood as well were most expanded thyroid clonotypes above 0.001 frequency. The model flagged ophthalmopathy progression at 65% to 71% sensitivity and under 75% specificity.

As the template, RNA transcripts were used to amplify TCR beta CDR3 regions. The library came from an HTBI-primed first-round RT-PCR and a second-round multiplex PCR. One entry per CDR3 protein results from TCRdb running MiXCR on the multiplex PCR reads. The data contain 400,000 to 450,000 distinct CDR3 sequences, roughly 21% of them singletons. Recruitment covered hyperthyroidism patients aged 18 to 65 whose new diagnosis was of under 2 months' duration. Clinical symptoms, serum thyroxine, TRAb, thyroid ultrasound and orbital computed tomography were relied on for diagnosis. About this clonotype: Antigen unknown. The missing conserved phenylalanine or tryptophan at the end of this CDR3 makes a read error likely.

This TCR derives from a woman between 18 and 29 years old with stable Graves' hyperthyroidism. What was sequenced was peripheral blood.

The CDR3 loop is CASRGQGLDNQPQHV. In nucleotides, the CDR3 is TGTGCCAGCAGAGGACAGGGTCTAGACAATCAGCCCCAGCATGTT. V and J are TRBV2 and TRBJ1-5; 8 positions match TRBD1. The CDR3 is made up of 15 amino acids. In germline, CDR1 is SNHLY, CDR2 FYNNEI. Trimming at V came to 6 bases and at J to 3 bases, leaving 7 bases not matched to a gene.